The 6 T cell receptor beta chains listed next were all sequenced from one sample in a study of PD-L1 blockade in urothelial cancer. The data were produced by immunoSEQ multiplex PCR, yet TCRdb's version contains in-frame clones alone and is incomplete. The repertoire holds approximately 37,000 clones, with more than 70% as singletons. Sequenced material: PBMCs, taken around atezolizumab (anti-PD-L1) treatment. The source is a man in his sixties with urothelial cancer.

This chain joins TRBV2 and TRBJ2-5; D might be TRBD2 (5 bases). V was pared by 6 bases and J by 4 bases, with 21 bases between. CDR1 and CDR2 from the germline V gene are SNHLY and FYNNEI. This CDR3 region has 16 residues. As DNA, the CDR3 is TGTGCCAGCAGGCCCGGAGGAACTTTCAGGAGAGAGACCCAGTACTTC. This sequence encodes CASRPGGTFRRETQYF.

This sequence joins TRBV5-5 and TRBJ1-2, with D perhaps TRBD1 (6 bases). Trimming stripped 4 bases from V and 4 bases from J, with 14 bases between. The CDR3 totals 14 residues. Germline V CDR1 and CDR2: SGHKS, YYEKEE (reference sequence). The CDR3 spells CASSPSGAGYGYTF. The CDR3 nucleotides are TGTGCCAGCAGCCCCTCAGGGGCAGGCTATGGCTACACCTTC.

The chain links TRBV4-3 to TRBJ2-7; D possibly corresponds to TRBD2 (5 bases). V dropped 0 bases and J dropped 2 bases, with 8 bases sitting between them. The CDR3 consists of 14 residues. Germline V gives CDR1 LGHNA, CDR2 YSLEER. The DNA for the CDR3 is TGCGCCAGCAGCCAAGATGAGGGCCCCTACGAGCAGTACTTC. As protein: CASSQDEGPYEQYF.

The chain joins TRBV4-3 to TRBJ2-3; maybe TRBD2 (5 bases). The V end was cut by 0 bases, the J end by 5 bases, with 12 bases between. Germline values: CDR1 LGHNA, CDR2 YSLEER. The CDR3 runs to 15 residues. The CDR3 sequence: CASSQELGRGDTQYF. The CDR3 DNA sequence: TGCGCCAGCAGCCAAGAACTAGGAAGAGGAGATACGCAGTATTTT.

The chain has TRBV7-9 and TRBJ2-1; 7 nucleotides line up with TRBD2. The CDR3 extends over 16 amino acids. Germline trimming cut 5 bases from V and 6 bases from J; bases unmatched to any gene: 13. Germline CDR1 SEHNR, CDR2 FQNEAQ (reference sequence). In DNA form, the CDR3 reads TGTGCCAGCAGCCAAGATTCGGGACTAACTAGCAATGAGCAGTTCTTC. Translated, it gives CASSQDSGLTSNEQFF.

The CDR3 here is CASSTGGSYETQYF. DNA of the CDR3: TGTGCCAGCAGTACAGGCGGGAGTTATGAGACCCAGTACTTC. V gene TRBV6-4 combines with J gene TRBJ2-5, with 7 bases lining up with TRBD2. Germline V gene lookup returns CDR1 MRHNA and CDR2 SNTAGT. V lost 5 bases to trimming and J lost 5 bases; unmatched junction nucleotides: 8. CDR3 length: 14 residues.